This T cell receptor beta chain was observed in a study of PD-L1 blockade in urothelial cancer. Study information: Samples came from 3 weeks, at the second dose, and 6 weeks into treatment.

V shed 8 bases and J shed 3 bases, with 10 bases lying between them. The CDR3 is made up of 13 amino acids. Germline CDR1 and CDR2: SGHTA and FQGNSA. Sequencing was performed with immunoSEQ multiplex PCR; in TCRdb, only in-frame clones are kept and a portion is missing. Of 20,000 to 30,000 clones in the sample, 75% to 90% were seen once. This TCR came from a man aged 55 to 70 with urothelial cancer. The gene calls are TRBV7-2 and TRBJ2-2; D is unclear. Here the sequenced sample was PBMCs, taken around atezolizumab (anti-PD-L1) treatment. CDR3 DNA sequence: TGTGCCAGCCGCTCGGGTGACACCGGGGAGCTGTTTTTT. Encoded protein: CASRSGDTGELFF.